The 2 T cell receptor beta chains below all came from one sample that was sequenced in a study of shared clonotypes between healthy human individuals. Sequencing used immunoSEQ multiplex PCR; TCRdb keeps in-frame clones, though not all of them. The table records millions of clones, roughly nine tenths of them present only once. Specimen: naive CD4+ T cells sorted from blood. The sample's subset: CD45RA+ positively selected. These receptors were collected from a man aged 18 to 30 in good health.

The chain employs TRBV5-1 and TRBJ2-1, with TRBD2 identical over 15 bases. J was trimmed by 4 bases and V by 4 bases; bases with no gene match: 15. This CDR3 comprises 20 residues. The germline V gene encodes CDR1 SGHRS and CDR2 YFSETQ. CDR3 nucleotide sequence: TGCGCCAGCAGCCCAGGACTAGCGGGGGGGCTCCAAAATCCTTACAATGAGCAGTTCTTC. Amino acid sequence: CASSPGLAGGLQNPYNEQFF.

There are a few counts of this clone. The CDR3 DNA follows: TGTGCCAGCACTGCGGGGGGGCCCCAGCATTTT. Encoded protein: CASTAGGPQHF. This chain links TRBV2 with TRBJ1-5; tentative D call: TRBD1 (5 bases). Germline V gene data show CDR1 as SNHLY and CDR2 as FYNNEI. Trimming took off 7 bases at V and 9 bases at J, with 10 bases between the two ends. The CDR3 loop spans 11 amino acids.